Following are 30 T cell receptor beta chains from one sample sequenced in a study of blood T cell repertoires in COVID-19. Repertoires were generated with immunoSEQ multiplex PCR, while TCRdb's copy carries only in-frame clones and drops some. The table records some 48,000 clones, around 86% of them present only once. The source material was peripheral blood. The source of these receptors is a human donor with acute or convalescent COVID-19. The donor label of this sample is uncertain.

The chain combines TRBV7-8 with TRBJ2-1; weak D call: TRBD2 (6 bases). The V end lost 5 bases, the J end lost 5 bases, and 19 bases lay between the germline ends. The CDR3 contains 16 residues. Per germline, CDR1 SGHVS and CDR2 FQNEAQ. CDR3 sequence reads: CASSPPYRDSNNEQFF. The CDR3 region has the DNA TGTGCCAGCAGCCCTCCTTACCGGGACTCAAACAATGAGCAGTTCTTC.

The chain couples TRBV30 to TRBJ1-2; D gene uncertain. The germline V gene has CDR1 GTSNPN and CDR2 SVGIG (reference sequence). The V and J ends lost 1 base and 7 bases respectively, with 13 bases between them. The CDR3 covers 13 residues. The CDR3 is CAWSAGEDTGYTF. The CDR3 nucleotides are TGTGCCTGGAGTGCCGGGGAGGATACTGGCTACACCTTC.

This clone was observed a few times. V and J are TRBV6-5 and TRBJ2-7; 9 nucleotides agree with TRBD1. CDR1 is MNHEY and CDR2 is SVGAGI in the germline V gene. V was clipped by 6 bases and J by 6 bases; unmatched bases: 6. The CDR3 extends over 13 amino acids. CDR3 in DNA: TGTGCCAGCAGGGCACAGGGGGCGGGCGAGCAGTACTTC. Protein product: CASRAQGAGEQYF.

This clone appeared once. This chain's CDR3 is CASSPRLAGVYNEQFF. The DNA for the CDR3 is TGTGCCAGCAGCCCCCGACTAGCGGGAGTGTACAATGAGCAGTTCTTC. This chain joins TRBV13 and TRBJ2-1; 12 nucleotides match TRBD2. V shed 5 bases, J shed 4 bases, and the junction held 6 bases outside the gene matches. This CDR3 spans 16 amino acids. Germline values: CDR1 PRHDT, CDR2 FYEKMQ (reference sequence).

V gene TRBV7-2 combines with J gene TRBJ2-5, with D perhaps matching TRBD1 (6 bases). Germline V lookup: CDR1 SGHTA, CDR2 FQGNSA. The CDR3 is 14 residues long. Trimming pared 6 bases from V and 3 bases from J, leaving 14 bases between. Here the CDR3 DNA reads TGTGCCAGCAGTTCACAGGGATGGGAAGAGACCCAGTACTTC. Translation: CASSSQGWEETQYF.

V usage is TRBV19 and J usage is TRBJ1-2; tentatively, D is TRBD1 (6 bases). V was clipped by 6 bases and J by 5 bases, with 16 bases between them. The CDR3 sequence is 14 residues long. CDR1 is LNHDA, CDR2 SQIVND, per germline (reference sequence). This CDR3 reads CASSDTGRGYGYTF. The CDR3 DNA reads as TGTGCCAGTAGCGACACCGGCAGGGGATATGGCTACACCTTC. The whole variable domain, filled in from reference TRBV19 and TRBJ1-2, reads DGGITQSPKYLFRKEGQNVTLSCEQNLNHDAMYWYRQDPGQGLRLIYYSQIVNDFQKGDIAEGYSVSREKKESFPLTVTSAQKNPTAFYLCASSDTGRGYGYTFGSGTRLTVV.

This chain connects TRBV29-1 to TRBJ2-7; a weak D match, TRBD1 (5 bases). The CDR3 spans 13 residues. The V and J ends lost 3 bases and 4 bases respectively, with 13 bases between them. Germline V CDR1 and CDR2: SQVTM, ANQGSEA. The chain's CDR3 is CSVERQGGYEQYF. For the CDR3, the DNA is TGCAGCGTTGAGCGCCAGGGTGGGTACGAGCAGTACTTC.

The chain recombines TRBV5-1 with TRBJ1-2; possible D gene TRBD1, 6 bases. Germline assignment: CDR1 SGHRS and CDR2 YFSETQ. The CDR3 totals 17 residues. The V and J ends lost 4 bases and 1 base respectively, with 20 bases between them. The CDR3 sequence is CASSPGQLLLYNYGYTF. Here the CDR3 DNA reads TGCGCCAGCAGCCCGGGACAACTCCTCTTATATAACTATGGCTACACCTTC.

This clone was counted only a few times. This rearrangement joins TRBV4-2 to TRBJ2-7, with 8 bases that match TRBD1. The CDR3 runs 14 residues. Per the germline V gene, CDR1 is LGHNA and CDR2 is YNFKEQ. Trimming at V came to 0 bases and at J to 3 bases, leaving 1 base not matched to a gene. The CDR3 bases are TGTGCCAGCAGCCAAGAAGACAGGGGCTACGAGCAGTACTTC. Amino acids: CASSQEDRGYEQYF.

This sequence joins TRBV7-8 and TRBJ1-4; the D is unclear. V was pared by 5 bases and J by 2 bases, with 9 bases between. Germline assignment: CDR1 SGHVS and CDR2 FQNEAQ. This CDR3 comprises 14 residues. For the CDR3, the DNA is TGTGCCAGCAGCCCCACTCGGACTAATGAAAAACTGTTTTTT. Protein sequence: CASSPTRTNEKLFF.

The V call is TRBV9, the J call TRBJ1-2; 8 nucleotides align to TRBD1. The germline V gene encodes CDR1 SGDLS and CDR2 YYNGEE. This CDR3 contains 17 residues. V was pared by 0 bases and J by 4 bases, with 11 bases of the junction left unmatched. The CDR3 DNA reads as TGTGCCAGCAGCGTAGAAGGGACAGGCCACCTTTCCTATGGCTACACCTTC. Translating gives CASSVEGTGHLSYGYTF.

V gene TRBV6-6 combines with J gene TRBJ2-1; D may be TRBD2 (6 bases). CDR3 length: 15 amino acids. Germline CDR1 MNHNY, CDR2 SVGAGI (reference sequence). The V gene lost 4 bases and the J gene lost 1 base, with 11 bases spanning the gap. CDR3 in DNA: TGTGCCAGCAGTTTGGACTATACTTCCTACAATGAGCAGTTCTTC. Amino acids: CASSLDYTSYNEQFF.

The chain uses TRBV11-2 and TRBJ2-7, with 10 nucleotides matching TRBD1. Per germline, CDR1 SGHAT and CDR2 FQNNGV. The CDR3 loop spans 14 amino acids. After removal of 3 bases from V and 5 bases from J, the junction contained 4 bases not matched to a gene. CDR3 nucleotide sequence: TGTGCCAGCAGCTTCTGGACAGGGGGAAACGAGCAGTACTTC. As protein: CASSFWTGGNEQYF. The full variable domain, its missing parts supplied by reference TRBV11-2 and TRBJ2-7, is EAGVAQSPRYKIIEKRQSVAFWCNPISGHATLYWYQQILGQGPKLLIQFQNNGVVDDSQLPKDRFSAERLKGVDSTLKIQPAKLEDSAVYLCASSFWTGGNEQYFGPGTRLTVT.

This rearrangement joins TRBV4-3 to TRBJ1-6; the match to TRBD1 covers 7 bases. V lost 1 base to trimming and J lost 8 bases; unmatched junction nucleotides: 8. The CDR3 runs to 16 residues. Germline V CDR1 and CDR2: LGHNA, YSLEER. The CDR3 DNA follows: TGCGCCAGCAGCCAAGTCGCCGGGACAGAAGATTCACCCCTCCACTTT. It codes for CASSQVAGTEDSPLHF.

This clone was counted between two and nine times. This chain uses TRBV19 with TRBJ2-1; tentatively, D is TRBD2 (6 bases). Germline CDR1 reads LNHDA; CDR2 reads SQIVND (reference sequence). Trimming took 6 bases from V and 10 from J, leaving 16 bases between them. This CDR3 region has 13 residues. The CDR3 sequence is CASSQVLAREQFF. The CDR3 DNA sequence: TGTGCCAGTAGCCAAGTTCTAGCGAGAGAGCAGTTCTTC. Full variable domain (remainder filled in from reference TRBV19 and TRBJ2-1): DGGITQSPKYLFRKEGQNVTLSCEQNLNHDAMYWYRQDPGQGLRLIYYSQIVNDFQKGDIAEGYSVSREKKESFPLTVTSAQKNPTAFYLCASSQVLAREQFFGPGTRLTVL.

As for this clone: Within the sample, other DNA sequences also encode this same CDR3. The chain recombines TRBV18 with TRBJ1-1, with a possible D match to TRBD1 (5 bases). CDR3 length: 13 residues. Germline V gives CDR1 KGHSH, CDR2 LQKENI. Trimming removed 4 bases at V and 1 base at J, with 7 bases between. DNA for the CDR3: TGTGCCAGCTCACAACAGGAGAACACTGAAGCTTTCTTT. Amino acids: CASSQQENTEAFF.

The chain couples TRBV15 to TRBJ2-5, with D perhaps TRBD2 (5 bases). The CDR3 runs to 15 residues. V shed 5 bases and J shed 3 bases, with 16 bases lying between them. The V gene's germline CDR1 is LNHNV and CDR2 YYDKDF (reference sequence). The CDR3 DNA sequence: TGTGCCACCAGCCCCCGGGGTTCCCCTGAAGAGACCCAGTACTTC. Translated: CATSPRGSPEETQYF.

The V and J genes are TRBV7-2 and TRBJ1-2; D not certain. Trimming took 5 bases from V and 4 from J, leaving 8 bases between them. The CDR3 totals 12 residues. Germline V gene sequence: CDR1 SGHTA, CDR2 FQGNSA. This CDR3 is CASSPAGYGYTF. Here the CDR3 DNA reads TGTGCCAGCAGCCCGGCGGGCTATGGCTACACCTTC. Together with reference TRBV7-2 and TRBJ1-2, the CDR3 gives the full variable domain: GAGVSQSPSNKVTEKGKDVELRCDPISGHTALYWYRQSLGQGLEFLIYFQGNSAPDKSGLPSDRFSAERTGGSVSTLTIQRTQQEDSAVYLCASSPAGYGYTFGSGTRLTVV.

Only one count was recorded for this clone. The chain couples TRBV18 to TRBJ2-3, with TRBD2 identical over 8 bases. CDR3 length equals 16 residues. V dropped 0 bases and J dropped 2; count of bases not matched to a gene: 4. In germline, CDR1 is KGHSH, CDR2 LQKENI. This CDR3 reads CASSPPAGGVTDTQYF. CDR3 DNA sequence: TGTGCCAGCTCACCACCGGCGGGGGGCGTCACAGATACGCAGTATTTT.

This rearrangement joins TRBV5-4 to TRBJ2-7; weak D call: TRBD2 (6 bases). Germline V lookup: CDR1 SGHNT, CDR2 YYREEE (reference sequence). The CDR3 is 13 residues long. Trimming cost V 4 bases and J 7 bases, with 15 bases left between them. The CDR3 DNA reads TGTGCCAGCAGCCTTACCGGGAGCCCGGAGCAGTACTTC. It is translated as CASSLTGSPEQYF.

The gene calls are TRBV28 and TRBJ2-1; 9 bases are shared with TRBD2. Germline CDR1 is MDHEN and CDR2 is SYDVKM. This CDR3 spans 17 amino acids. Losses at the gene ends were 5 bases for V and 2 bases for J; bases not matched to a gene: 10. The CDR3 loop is CASSTPPGTSPYNEQFF. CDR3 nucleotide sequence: TGTGCCAGCAGTACCCCTCCCGGGACTAGCCCCTACAATGAGCAGTTCTTC.

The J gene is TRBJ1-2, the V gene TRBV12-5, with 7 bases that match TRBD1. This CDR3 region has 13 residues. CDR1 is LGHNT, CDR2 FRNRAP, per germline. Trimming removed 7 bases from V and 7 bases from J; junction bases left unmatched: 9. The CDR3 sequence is CASASQGRSGYTF. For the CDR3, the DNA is TGTGCTAGTGCCTCACAGGGGAGGAGTGGCTACACCTTC.

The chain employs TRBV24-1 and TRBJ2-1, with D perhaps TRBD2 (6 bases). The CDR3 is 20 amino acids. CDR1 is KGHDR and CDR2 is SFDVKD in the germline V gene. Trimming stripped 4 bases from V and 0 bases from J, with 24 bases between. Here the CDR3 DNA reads TGTGCCACCAGTGAGCCCCTCGGAAGCGGGCCAAGGAGCTCCTACAATGAGCAGTTCTTC. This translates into CATSEPLGSGPRSSYNEQFF.

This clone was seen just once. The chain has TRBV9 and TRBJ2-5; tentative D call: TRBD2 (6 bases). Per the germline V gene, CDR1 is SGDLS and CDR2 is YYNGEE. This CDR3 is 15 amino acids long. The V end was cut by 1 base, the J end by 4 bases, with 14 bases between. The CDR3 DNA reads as TGTGCCAGCAGCGTACTAGGGGACTCCGGAGAGACCCAGTACTTC. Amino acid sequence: CASSVLGDSGETQYF.

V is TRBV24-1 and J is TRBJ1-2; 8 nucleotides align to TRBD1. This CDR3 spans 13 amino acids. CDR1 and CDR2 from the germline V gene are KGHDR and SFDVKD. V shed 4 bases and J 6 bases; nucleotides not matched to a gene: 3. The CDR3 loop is CATSERTGNGYTF. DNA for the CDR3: TGTGCCACCAGTGAACGGACAGGGAATGGCTACACCTTC.

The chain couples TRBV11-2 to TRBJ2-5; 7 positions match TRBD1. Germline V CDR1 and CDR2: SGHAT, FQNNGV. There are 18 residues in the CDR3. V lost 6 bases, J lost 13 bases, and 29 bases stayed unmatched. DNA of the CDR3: TGTGCCAGCAGATCCGGGACAGCCAGACGCCAGAGACCCAGTCGGGTGTACTTC. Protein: CASRSGTARRQRPSRVYF.

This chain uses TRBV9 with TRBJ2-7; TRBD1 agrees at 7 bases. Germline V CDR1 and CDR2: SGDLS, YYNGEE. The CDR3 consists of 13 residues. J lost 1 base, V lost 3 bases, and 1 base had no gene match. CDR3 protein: CASSEGASYEQYF. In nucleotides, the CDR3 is TGTGCCAGCAGCGAGGGGGCTTCCTACGAGCAGTACTTC. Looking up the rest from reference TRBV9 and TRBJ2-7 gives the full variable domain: DSGVTQTPKHLITATGQRVTLRCSPRSGDLSVYWYQQSLDQGLQFLIQYYNGEERAKGNILERFSAQQFPDLHSELNLSSLELGDSALYFCASSEGASYEQYFGPGTRLTVT.

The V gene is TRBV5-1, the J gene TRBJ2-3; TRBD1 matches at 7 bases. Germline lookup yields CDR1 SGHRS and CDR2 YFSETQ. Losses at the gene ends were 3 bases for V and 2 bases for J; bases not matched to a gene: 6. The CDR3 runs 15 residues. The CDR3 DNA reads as TGCGCCAGCAGCTCGGGACAGATACACACAGATACGCAGTATTTT. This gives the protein CASSSGQIHTDTQYF.

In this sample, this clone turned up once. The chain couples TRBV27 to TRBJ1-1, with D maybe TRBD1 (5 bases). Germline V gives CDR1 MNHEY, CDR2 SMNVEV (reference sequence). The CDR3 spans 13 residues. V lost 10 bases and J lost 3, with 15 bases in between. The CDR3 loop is CATGKGWDTEAFF. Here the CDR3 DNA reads TGTGCCACAGGGAAGGGTTGGGACACTGAAGCTTTCTTT.

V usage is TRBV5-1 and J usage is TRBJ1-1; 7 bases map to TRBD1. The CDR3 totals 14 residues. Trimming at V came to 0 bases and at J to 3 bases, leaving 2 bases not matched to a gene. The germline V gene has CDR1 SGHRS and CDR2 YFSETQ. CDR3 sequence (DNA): TGCGCCAGCAGCTTGGACACAGGGGACACTGAAGCTTTCTTT. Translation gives CASSLDTGDTEAFF.